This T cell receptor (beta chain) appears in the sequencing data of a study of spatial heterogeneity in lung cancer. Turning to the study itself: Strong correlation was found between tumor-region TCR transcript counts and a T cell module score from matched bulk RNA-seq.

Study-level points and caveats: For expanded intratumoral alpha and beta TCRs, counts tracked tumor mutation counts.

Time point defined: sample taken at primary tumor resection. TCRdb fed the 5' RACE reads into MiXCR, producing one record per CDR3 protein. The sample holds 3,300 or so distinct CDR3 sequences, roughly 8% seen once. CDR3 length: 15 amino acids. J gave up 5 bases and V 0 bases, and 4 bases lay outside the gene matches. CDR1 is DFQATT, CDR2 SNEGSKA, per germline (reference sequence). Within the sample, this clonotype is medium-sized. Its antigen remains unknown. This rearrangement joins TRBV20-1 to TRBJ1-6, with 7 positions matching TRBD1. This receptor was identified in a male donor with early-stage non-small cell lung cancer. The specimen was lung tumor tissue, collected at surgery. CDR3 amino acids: CSARDGTANNSPLHF. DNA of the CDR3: TGCAGTGCTAGAGATGGGACAGCAAATAATTCACCCCTCCACTTT.